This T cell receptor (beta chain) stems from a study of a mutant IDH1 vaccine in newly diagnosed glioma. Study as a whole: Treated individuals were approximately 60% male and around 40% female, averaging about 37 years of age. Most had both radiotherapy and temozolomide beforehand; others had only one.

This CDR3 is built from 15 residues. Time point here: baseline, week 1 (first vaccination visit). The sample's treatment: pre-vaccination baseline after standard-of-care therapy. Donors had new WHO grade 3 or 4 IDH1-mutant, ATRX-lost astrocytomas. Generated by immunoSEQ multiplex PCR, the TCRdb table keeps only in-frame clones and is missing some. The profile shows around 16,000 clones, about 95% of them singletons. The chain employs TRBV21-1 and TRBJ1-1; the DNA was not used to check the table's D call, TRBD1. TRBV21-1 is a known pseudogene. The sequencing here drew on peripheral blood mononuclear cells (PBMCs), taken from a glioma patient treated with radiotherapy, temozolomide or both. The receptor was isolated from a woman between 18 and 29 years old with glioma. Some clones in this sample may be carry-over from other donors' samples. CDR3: CASSKEGLGSTEAFF. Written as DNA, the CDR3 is TGTGCCAGCAGCAAAGAGGGGTTGGGCAGCACTGAAGCTTTCTTT.